This T cell receptor (beta chain) originates from a study of Ad26.COV2.S vaccination and SARS-CoV-2 variants. Germline V gene sequence: CDR1 LGHNA, CDR2 YNFKEQ. With V trimmed by 1 base and J by 7 bases, 4 bases remained unmatched. This CDR3 region has 14 residues. The protocol was immunoSEQ multiplex PCR, while the TCRdb copy is restricted to in-frame clones and leaves out a portion. The data hold some 480,000 clones, with around 88% observed a single time. Treatment given: 15 to 20 received Ad26.COV2.S at low or high dose, single or two shots; roughly five received placebo; per-sample allocation not given. Sampling happened 63 days after the first vaccine or placebo injection.

The gene calls are TRBV4-2 and TRBJ2-1; 7 nucleotides line up with TRBD2. The sequence came from a person aged 18-60 years who received the Ad26.COV2.S COVID-19 vaccine or a placebo. The input for sequencing was peripheral blood, taken in a trial of Ad26.COV2.S vaccine versus placebo. The CDR3, as DNA: TGTGCCAGCAGCCAAGCTCTGGGGGGGAATGAGCAGTTCTTC. Encoded protein: CASSQALGGNEQFF.